Reported below is one TCR beta chain. TCRdb's table, derived via immunoSEQ multiplex PCR, lists solely in-frame clones and lacks some. The sample lists fewer than 90,000 clones; 94% were seen once. The V and J ends lost 7 bases and 1 base, in that order; junction bases with no gene match: 6. CDR1 and CDR2 (germline): SGHRS, YFSETQ. The CDR3 contains 15 residues. These data belong to a study of T cell changes during pregnancy in multiple sclerosis. The origin of this receptor is a female donor in good health, enrolled as a control in a pregnancy study. The chain combines TRBV5-1 with TRBJ2-1; 9 nucleotides match TRBD1. Sequenced here: peripheral blood, sampled after pregnancy. The DNA for the CDR3 is TGCGCCAGCGCTACCGGGACAGGGTCCTACAATGAGCAGTTCTTC. This codes for CASATGTGSYNEQFF. Full variable domain (outside the CDR3, taken from reference TRBV5-1 and TRBJ2-1): KAGVTQTPRYLIKTRGQQVTLSCSPISGHRSVSWYQQTPGQGLQFLFEYFSETQRNKGNFPGRFSGRQFSNSRSEMNVSTLELGDSALYLCASATGTGSYNEQFFGPGTRLTVL.